These T cell receptor beta chains were read from a single sample in a study of cytomegalovirus exposure and HLA in healthy donors. Assay used: immunoSEQ multiplex PCR; TCRdb lists only in-frame clones, some missing. The sample comprises about 95,000 clones, 85% of which are singletons, and about 20% rests with the top ten. Sequencing used PBMCs. Receptors were obtained from a young man in good health and CMV-seropositive. Each CDR3 is given with its conserved first and last residue. A D gene is named only where the DNA matches it firmly. Rows give clone size only sometimes, using once, few, many, or a class for an expanded clone.

v_gene	j_gene	d_gene	abundance	CDR3nt	CDR3aa
TRBV14	TRBJ1-1	TRBD1	once	TGTGCCAGCAGCCACAGACCCGGGACAGCCATGAACACTGAAGCTTTCTTT	CASSHRPGTAMNTEAFF
TRBV19	TRBJ1-2	TRBD1	NA	TGTGCCAGTAGTATAAGGGCGGACAGGGGGCCTACCGTGGATGGCTACACCTTC	CASSIRADRGPTVDGYTF
TRBV9	TRBJ1-1	NA	NA	TGTGCCAGCAGCGTAGTGGGCAGGGAGAACACTGAAGCTTTCTTT	CASSVVGRENTEAFF
TRBV5-1	TRBJ2-5	TRBD1	NA	TGCGCCAGCAGCTTGGTCCCAGGGGGCAGTGAGACCCAGTACTTC	CASSLVPGGSETQYF
TRBV29-1	TRBJ2-2	TRBD1	NA	TGCAGCGCTGGGGAGACAGGGGATCAGTTCGGGGAGCTGTTTTTT	CSAGETGDQFGELFF
TRBV6-4	TRBJ2-1	NA	NA	TGTGCCAGCAGCCTATCCCCTTTTACGGGAGAGAGCTACAATGAGCAGTTCTTC	CASSLSPFTGESYNEQFF
TRBV4-1	TRBJ2-7	NA	NA	TGCGCCAGCAGCCAGGGAGCAGGGACTCGAACCGGGTACGAGCAGTACTTC	CASSQGAGTRTGYEQYF
TRBV5-1	TRBJ2-7	TRBD1	NA	TGCGCCAGCAGCTTCGAGACAGGGAACTACGAGCAGTACTTC	CASSFETGNYEQYF
TRBV7-6	TRBJ2-1	TRBD2	NA	TGTGCCAGCAGTCATGGACTAGCGTTTGAGCAGTTCTTC	CASSHGLAFEQFF
TRBV18	TRBJ2-7	NA	NA	TGTGCCAGCTCACCGCCGACAGGAAGCTCCTACGAGCAGTACTTC	CASSPPTGSSYEQYF
TRBV28	TRBJ1-1	NA	NA	TGTGCCAGCAGCAGACATACAGGGATGAACACTGAAGCTTTCTTT	CASSRHTGMNTEAFF
TRBV5-1	TRBJ2-1	TRBD2	NA	TGCGCCAGCAGCGTTAGCGGGAGGACTAATGAGCAGTTCTTC	CASSVSGRTNEQFF
TRBV6-6	TRBJ2-5	NA	NA	TGTGCCAGCAGTTACCTCAGCCCTGACAGTCAAGAGACCCAGTACTTC	CASSYLSPDSQETQYF
TRBV19	TRBJ2-1	NA	once	TGTGCCAGTAGTCCCGGGACTTACAATGAGCAGTTCTTC	CASSPGTYNEQFF
TRBV4-1	TRBJ2-3	NA	few	TGCGCCAGCAGCCAAGGACTAGACGCAGATACGCAGTATTTT	CASSQGLDADTQYF